In its sample, the clone carrying this TCR beta chain was seen many times. The record originates from a study of human T cells and chemical hapten exposure. Specified time point: pre-sensitization, week 0. Treatment here: therapeutic diphenylcyclopropenone sensitization with weekly scalp DPC. MiXCR, run by TCRdb on the RACE reads, gives a single entry per CDR3 protein. Here the sample spans approximately 320,000 distinct CDR3 sequences, over 5% being singletons. The sample was whole blood, taken in connection with sensitization to the hapten diphenylcyclopropenone (DPC). The origin of this receptor is a woman younger than 35 with alopecia areata. Some clones in this sample may be carry-over from other donors' samples.

CDR3 residues: CASSFPSGAQQETQYF. Here the CDR3 DNA reads TGTGCCAGCAGCTTTCCCTCCGGGGCCCAACAAGAGACCCAGTACTTC. The chain links TRBV5-5 to TRBJ2-5; perhaps D is TRBD1 or TRBD2 (5 bases each). V was clipped by 2 bases and J by 2 bases, with 16 bases between them. Germline-derived CDR1 and CDR2 are SGHKS and YYEKEE (reference sequence). The CDR3 totals 16 residues.